A selection of T cell receptor beta chains follows, all from one sample in a study of T cell responses to AZD1222 COVID-19 vaccine. Measured with immunoSEQ multiplex PCR; TCRdb has only the in-frame clones, and not every one. In the table there are 180,000 or so clones, around 90% of which are singletons. This specimen was peripheral blood, taken 28 days after the second AZD1222 dose. The receptors stem from an adult who received the AZD1222 COVID-19 vaccine. CDR3s include the opening cysteine and the closing phenylalanine or tryptophan. The D gene is left open where the match is weak. Expanded clones get a size class; other rows say once, few or many, or leave the size out.

CDR3	DNA	J	V	D	size
CASSLFGQAANEKLFF	TGTGCCAGCAGTTTATTCGGCCAAGCAGCTAATGAAAAACTGTTTTTT	TRBJ1-4	TRBV27	NA	NA
CASSGDNNQPQHF	TGTGCCAGCAGTGGGGACAACAATCAGCCCCAGCATTTT	TRBJ1-5	TRBV2	NA	NA
CASSTLSSNANTGELFF	TGTGCCAGCAGCACCCTCTCGAGTAATGCGAACACCGGGGAGCTGTTTTTT	TRBJ2-2	TRBV7-3	NA	NA
CASSPGGRELFGLFF	TGTGCCAGCAGCCCCGGGGGCCGAGAGCTATTTGGACTGTTTTTT	TRBJ1-4	TRBV3-1/TRBV3-2	NA	NA
CASSARRTGSTEAFF	TGTGCCAGTAGTGCCCGCCGAACAGGGAGCACTGAAGCTTTCTTT	TRBJ1-1	TRBV19	NA	NA
CASSLAMPGSYEQYF	TGTGCCAGCAGTTTAGCTATGCCCGGTAGCTACGAGCAGTACTTC	TRBJ2-7	TRBV28	NA	NA
CASSQGTSSGNTIYF	TGTGCCAGCAGCCAAGGGACAAGCTCTGGAAACACCATATATTTT	TRBJ1-3	TRBV14	NA	once
CASSPQGKRGYTF	TGCGCCAGCAGTCCCCAGGGAAAGAGGGGCTACACCTTC	TRBJ1-2	TRBV5-1	NA	NA
CSVERIGLGTYEQYF	TGCAGCGTTGAACGGATTGGGCTAGGGACCTACGAGCAGTACTTC	TRBJ2-7	TRBV29-1	NA	NA
CASSLDVVRQLYGYTF	TGTGCCAGCAGCTTAGATGTCGTGCGACAGTTATATGGCTACACCTTC	TRBJ1-2	TRBV7-9	NA	NA
CASSKQRGGRLDEQFF	TGTGCCAGTAGTAAGCAGCGGGGGGGCCGGTTGGATGAGCAGTTCTTC	TRBJ2-1	TRBV19	TRBD2	NA
CASLRDGLNTEAFF	TGTGCCAGCCTGAGGGACGGTCTGAACACTGAAGCTTTCTTT	TRBJ1-1	TRBV7-9	NA	once
CASSSGGRTEAFF	TGTGCCAGTAGTTCAGGGGGTCGAACTGAAGCTTTCTTT	TRBJ1-1	TRBV19	TRBD1	NA
CASSLWDTTQETQYF	TGTGCCAGCAGTTTATGGGACACAACACAAGAGACCCAGTACTTC	TRBJ2-5	TRBV28	NA	NA
CASRGQGIEEEQYF	TGTGCCAGCAGGGGACAGGGGATAGAGGAAGAGCAGTACTTC	TRBJ2-7	TRBV21-1	NA	once
CASSGGGAGTNEKLFF	TGTGCCAGCAGCGGTGGGGGGGCAGGGACTAATGAAAAACTGTTTTTT	TRBJ1-4	TRBV7-2	NA	NA
CASPRQYF	TGTGCCAGTCCGAGGCAGTATTTT	TRBJ2-3	TRBV6-4	NA	NA
CASSARGVGQETQYF	TGTGCCAGCAGTGCCCGGGGCGTGGGGCAAGAGACCCAGTACTTC	TRBJ2-5	TRBV25-1	NA	many
CAILAGGKETQYF	TGTGCCATACTAGCGGGAGGGAAAGAGACCCAGTACTTC	TRBJ2-5	TRBV2	TRBD2	NA
CASSFSRGPTNEKLFF	TGTGCCAGTAGTTTCTCGAGGGGACCAACTAATGAAAAACTGTTTTTT	TRBJ1-4	TRBV19	NA	NA
CASSSTRGRGMNTGELFF	TGTGCCAGCAGTTCCACCCGGGGGCGGGGGATGAACACCGGGGAGCTGTTTTTT	TRBJ2-2	TRBV6-2/TRBV6-3	NA	NA
CASSFSGGRETQYF	TGTGCCAGCAGCTTCTCAGGGGGTCGAGAGACCCAGTACTTC	TRBJ2-5	TRBV7-3	TRBD1	NA
CASSFRQGPKETQYF	TGCGCCAGCAGCTTCAGACAGGGACCAAAAGAGACCCAGTACTTC	TRBJ2-5	TRBV5-1	TRBD1	NA
CASSVGWGDQPQHF	TGTGCCAGCAGCGTAGGTTGGGGGGATCAGCCCCAGCATTTT	TRBJ1-5	TRBV9	NA	few
CASSIDRINEQFF	TGTGCCAGTAGTATAGATAGGATCAATGAGCAGTTCTTC	TRBJ2-1	TRBV19	NA	NA
CAWSGDTEAFF	TGTGCCTGGTCGGGTGACACTGAAGCTTTCTTT	TRBJ1-1	TRBV30	NA	NA
CASSLGGWRLGGTGELFF	TGTGCCAGCAGCTTAGGGGGGTGGCGCCTCGGAGGGACCGGGGAGCTGTTTTTT	TRBJ2-2	TRBV7-9	NA	NA
CASRLGTSPNSPLHF	TGTGCCAGCCGTTTAGGCACCTCCCCCAATTCACCCCTCCACTTT	TRBJ1-6	TRBV5-6	NA	NA
CASSLYSESQPQHF	TGTGCCAGCAGCTTGTATTCAGAAAGCCAGCCCCAGCATTTT	TRBJ1-5	TRBV5-8	NA	NA
CSVVEQVNTGELFF	TGCAGCGTTGTAGAACAGGTTAACACCGGGGAGCTGTTTTTT	TRBJ2-2	TRBV29-1	NA	NA
CASSPWGRLSPLHF	TGTGCCAGCAGCCCCTGGGGGCGCCTATCACCCCTCCACTTT	TRBJ1-6	TRBV6-5	NA	once
CACPGLMSRSYTF	TGTGCCTGTCCGGGCCTGATGAGTCGGAGCTACACCTTC	TRBJ1-2	TRBV30	NA	NA
CASSIPGLNTEAFF	TGTGCCAGTAGTATACCCGGGTTGAACACTGAAGCTTTCTTT	TRBJ1-1	TRBV19	NA	NA
CASSSPGQGLFSPLHF	TGTGCCAGCAGCTCCCCTGGGCAGGGGTTGTTTTCACCCCTCCACTTT	TRBJ1-6	TRBV7-9	NA	once
CASSQEANAYGYTF	TGTGCCAGCAGCCAAGAGGCCAACGCCTATGGCTACACCTTC	TRBJ1-2	TRBV3-1/TRBV3-2	NA	NA
CASSLTGNFQYF	TGTGCCAGCAGCTTAACAGGAAATTTTCAGTATTTT	TRBJ2-3	TRBV7-2	NA	NA
CASSSPGTVYEKLFF	TGTGCCAGCAGCTCCCCCGGGACAGTGTATGAAAAACTGTTTTTT	TRBJ1-4	TRBV7-2	TRBD1	once
CASTPGTGQGYGYTF	TGTGCCAGCACCCCCGGGACGGGACAGGGTTATGGCTACACCTTC	TRBJ1-2	TRBV9	TRBD1	NA
CASSPSDGDTQYF	TGTGCCAGCAGCCCCTCGGATGGAGATACGCAGTATTTT	TRBJ2-3	TRBV12-3/TRBV12-4	NA	NA
CASSLTSGRAGQAEQFF	TGTGCCAGCAGTCTGACTAGCGGGAGGGCCGGGCAAGCTGAGCAGTTCTTC	TRBJ2-1	TRBV28	TRBD2	NA
CASSYTGQNEAFF	TGTGCCAGCAGTTACACGGGACAGAATGAAGCTTTCTTT	TRBJ1-1	TRBV6-5	TRBD1	NA
CAGDVGFQETQYF	TGTGCCGGGGACGTAGGTTTCCAAGAGACCCAGTACTTC	TRBJ2-5	TRBV5-8	NA	NA
CASSSDSSTEAFF	TGTGCCAGCAGCTCCGACAGTTCCACTGAAGCTTTCTTT	TRBJ1-1	TRBV7-3	NA	NA
CASSLGLFYGYTF	TGTGCCAGCAGCTTAGGGCTCTTCTATGGCTACACCTTC	TRBJ1-2	TRBV7-8	NA	NA
CASSLQFGVFTDTQYF	TGCGCCAGCAGCTTGCAGTTTGGGGTCTTCACAGATACGCAGTATTTT	TRBJ2-3	TRBV5-1	NA	NA
CASSEYRGGGYTF	TGTGCCAGCAGCGAATACAGGGGAGGTGGCTACACCTTC	TRBJ1-2	TRBV5-6	TRBD1	NA
CASSPGDSRSTDTQYF	TGTGCCAGCAGCCCCGGGGACTCCCGTAGCACAGATACGCAGTATTTT	TRBJ2-3	TRBV7-3	NA	NA
CAWSSGTAYNEQFF	TGTGCCTGGAGTTCCGGGACGGCCTACAATGAGCAGTTCTTC	TRBJ2-1	TRBV30	NA	NA
CASTSFSHEQYF	TGTGCCAGCACCTCTTTTAGCCACGAGCAGTACTTC	TRBJ2-7	TRBV6-4	NA	NA
CASSPRKGTNEKLFF	TGTGCCAGTAGTCCTCGAAAGGGTACCAATGAAAAACTGTTTTTT	TRBJ1-4	TRBV19	NA	NA
CASSGRDYKNIQYF	TGTGCCAGCAGTGGGAGGGATTACAAAAACATTCAGTACTTC	TRBJ2-4	TRBV27	TRBD2	NA
CASSSGWRGGTEAFF	TGTGCCAGCAGTTCCGGCTGGAGGGGCGGCACTGAAGCTTTCTTT	TRBJ1-1	TRBV6-2/TRBV6-3	NA	NA
CASSSPEGSNQPQHF	TGTGCCAGCAGTTCCCCCGAGGGGAGCAATCAGCCCCAGCATTTT	TRBJ1-5	TRBV28	NA	NA